This section outlines one T cell receptor beta chain sequence together with its context. Its cognate antigen is unknown. Assay: immunoSEQ multiplex PCR; the TCRdb copy retains only in-frame clones and omits some. The table includes some 70,000 clones, approximately 80% detected once. The data are from a study of a mutant IDH1 vaccine in newly diagnosed glioma. This CDR3 is built from 17 residues. In germline, CDR1 is SGHVS, CDR2 FQNEAQ. Trimming cost V 1 base and J 2 bases, with 15 bases left between them. Time point given: week 23, last vaccination. Each dose of the vaccine consisted of 300 ug of mutant IDH1 20-mer peptide, with topical imiquimod.

The gene calls are TRBV7-8 and TRBJ2-1; D not resolved. This TCR was sampled from a young man with glioma. The starting material was PBMCs, obtained from a glioma patient whose treatment included an IDH1 peptide vaccine. Written as DNA, the CDR3 is TGTGCCAGCAGCTTAGATAGCCGAAACCCTACCTACAATGAGCAGTTCTTC. Residues: CASSLDSRNPTYNEQFF.